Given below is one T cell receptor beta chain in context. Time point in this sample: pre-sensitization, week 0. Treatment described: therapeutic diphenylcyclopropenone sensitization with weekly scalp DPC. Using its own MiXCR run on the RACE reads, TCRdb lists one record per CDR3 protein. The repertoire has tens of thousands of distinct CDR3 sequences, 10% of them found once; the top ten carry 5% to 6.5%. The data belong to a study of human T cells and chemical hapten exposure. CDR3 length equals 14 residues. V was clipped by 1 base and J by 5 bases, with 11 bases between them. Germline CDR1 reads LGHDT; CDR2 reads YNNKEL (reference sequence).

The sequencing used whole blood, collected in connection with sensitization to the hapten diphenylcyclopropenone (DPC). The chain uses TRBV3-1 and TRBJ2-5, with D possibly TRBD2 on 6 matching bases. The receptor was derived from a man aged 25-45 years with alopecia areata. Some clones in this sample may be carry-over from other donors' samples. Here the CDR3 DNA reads TGTGCCAGCAGCCAAGTCCCGGGAGATGAGACCCAGTACTTC. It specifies CASSQVPGDETQYF.